This T cell receptor beta chain came from a study of T cells in Graves' hyperthyroidism and ophthalmopathy. The CDR3 is 12 residues long. Per the germline V gene, CDR1 is SGHDN and CDR2 is FVKESK. The V gene lost 0 bases and the J gene lost 7 bases, with 4 bases spanning the gap. TCR beta CDR3 regions were amplified from RNA. First-round RT-PCR with HTBI primers amplified the TCR CDR3 region. TCRdb called the multiplex PCR reads again in MiXCR, with one record for every CDR3 protein. The sample includes over 550,000 distinct CDR3 sequences, roughly a sixth seen only once; the top ten take around 18%. The sequence derives from a woman aged 18 to 35 with Graves' hyperthyroidism. The chain employs TRBV14 and TRBJ2-1; D gene uncertain. Material: blood. This CDR3 reads CASSQDENEQFF. In DNA, the CDR3 is TGTGCCAGCAGCCAAGATGAGAATGAGCAGTTCTTC.